This TCR beta chain was recorded in a study of CD8+CD57+ T cells in acquired aplastic anemia. Germline V gene data show CDR1 as SQVTM and CDR2 as ANQGSEA. The length of the CDR3 is 12 residues. V was clipped by 4 bases and J by 4 bases, with 10 bases between them. Profiling of TCR beta VDJ combinations and CDR3 sequences used genomic DNA as template. TCRdb reprocessed the reads with MiXCR, giving one entry per CDR3 protein. Found here are 200,000 to 250,000 distinct CDR3 sequences, 34% of them singletons; the top ten hold 1% to 1.3%. This clonotype was seen many times. The sequence was collected from a human donor in good health, serving as a control. This rearrangement joins TRBV29-1 to TRBJ1-2; D is unclear. Material for sequencing was sorted CD4+, CD8+, or CD8+CD57+ T cells (not recorded which) from PBMCs. CDR3: CSVGPTAYGYTF. CDR3 coding DNA: TGCAGCGTTGGACCGACGGCCTATGGCTACACCTTC.